The present TCR beta chain was sequenced within a study of CD8 T cells in Susac syndrome. Random hexamers primed reverse transcription of roughly 0.5 to 1 ug RNA. Across 54 Vbeta and 13 Jbeta, TCR beta CDR3 was amplified with immunoSEQ multiplex PCR. From the immunoSEQ multiplex PCR reads, TCRdb called clonotypes with MiXCR, one entry per CDR3 protein. The table records under 350,000 distinct CDR3 sequences, roughly nine tenths of them present only once. Study results and limitations: The study recognized that the number of individuals in its TCR sequencing and HLA analysis was relatively small.

For this clonotype: Its antigen is undetermined.

The TCR sequence derives from a human donor with multiple sclerosis. The sequencing input was CD4+ T cells from PBMCs.

This CDR3 is CASSLVGDEQYF. In DNA, the CDR3 is TGCGCCAGCAGCTTGGTGGGGGACGAGCAGTACTTC. The chain uses TRBV5-1 and TRBJ2-7; either TRBD1 or TRBD2 may supply D (5 bases each). CDR1 is SGHRS, CDR2 YFSETQ, per germline. The CDR3 runs to 12 residues. Between the trimmed V and J ends, which lost 0 bases and 5 bases, there was a span of 6 bases.